One sample yielded the 14 T cell receptor beta chains listed below, sequenced in a study of blood T cell repertoires in COVID-19. The repertoire was sequenced with immunoSEQ multiplex PCR; TCRdb's copy has only in-frame clones and lacks some. The sample holds some 220,000 clones, about 80% seen once. Sample: peripheral blood. The receptors shown here come from a woman aged 25 to 39 who had recovered from COVID-19.

This clone was seen once. Here the CDR3 DNA reads TGCGCCAGCAGTGAGGCGCCTGCCACCTACGAGCAGTACTTC. Translation: CASSEAPATYEQYF. The chain carries TRBV10-2 and TRBJ2-7, with no clear D. The CDR3 has 14 residues. CDR1 and CDR2 from the germline V gene are WSHSY and SAAADI. V dropped 2 bases and J dropped 2 bases, with 10 bases sitting between them.

The chain joins TRBV7-9 to TRBJ2-7, with 8 bases lining up with TRBD2. J gave up 3 bases and V 4 bases, and 11 bases lay outside the gene matches. The CDR3 is 16 amino acids. Germline V lookup: CDR1 SEHNR, CDR2 FQNEAQ (reference sequence). CDR3 loop: CASSSRGGSTLYEQYF. The CDR3 DNA follows: TGTGCCAGCAGCTCACGGGGGGGATCGACCCTCTACGAGCAGTACTTC.

This clone has a single count. The gene calls are TRBV19 and TRBJ2-5, with a possible D match to TRBD2 (6 bases). V was shortened by 1 base and J by 5 bases, with 11 bases between the two germline ends. The CDR3 consists of 14 residues. Germline CDR1 and CDR2: LNHDA and SQIVND (reference sequence). The CDR3 bases are TGTGCCAGTAGTATAGGCGGGAATTGGGAGACCCAGTACTTC. It codes for CASSIGGNWETQYF.

V gene TRBV7-9 combines with J gene TRBJ2-1; 9 bases map to TRBD1. The CDR3 loop spans 11 amino acids. Losses at the gene ends were 10 bases for V and 9 bases for J; bases not matched to a gene: 4. Germline CDR1 reads SEHNR; CDR2 reads FQNEAQ (reference sequence). CDR3 loop: CAKETGGEQFF. The CDR3 DNA reads TGTGCCAAGGAGACAGGGGGTGAGCAGTTCTTC. The full variable domain, rest sourced from reference TRBV7-9 and TRBJ2-1, is DTGVSQNPRHKITKRGQNVTFRCDPISEHNRLYWYRQTLGQGPEFLTYFQNEAQLEKSRLLSDRFSAERPKGSFSTLEIQRTEQGDSAMYLCAKETGGEQFFGPGTRLTVL.

The CDR3: CASSLHSGANVLTF. The CDR3 DNA reads TGTGCCAGCAGCTTACACTCTGGGGCCAACGTCCTGACTTTC. This chain joins TRBV7-3 and TRBJ2-6; no definite D call. Per germline, CDR1 SGHTA and CDR2 FQGTGA. CDR3 length: 14 residues. Trimming shortened V by 2 bases and J by 0 bases, and 2 bases separated the two germline ends.

The chain uses TRBV30 and TRBJ2-2; TRBD1 might be the D (5 bases). Germline CDR1 and CDR2: GTSNPN and SVGIG (reference sequence). Between the trimmed V and J ends, which lost 1 base and 6 bases, there was a span of 6 bases. CDR3 length equals 12 residues. CDR3 DNA sequence: TGTGCCTGGAGTGGGGGCGCCGGGGAGCTGTTTTTT. Its translation: CAWSGGAGELFF. Filled out from reference TRBV30 and TRBJ2-2, the complete variable domain reads SQTIHQWPATLVQPVGSPLSLECTVEGTSNPNLYWYRQAAGRGLQLLFYSVGIGQISSEVPQNLSASRPQDRQFILSSKKLLLSDSGFYLCAWSGGAGELFFGEGSRLTVL.

J is TRBJ2-1 and V is TRBV5-6, with 7 bases that match TRBD2. CDR1 and CDR2 from the germline V gene are SGHDT and YYEEEE. This CDR3 comprises 17 residues. Losses at the gene ends were 0 bases for V and 4 bases for J; bases not matched to a gene: 10. This CDR3 is CASSLAGFWEGYNEQFF. The CDR3 nucleotides are TGTGCCAGCAGCTTGGCCGGTTTTTGGGAGGGGTACAATGAGCAGTTCTTC.

V and J are TRBV28 and TRBJ2-3; the match to TRBD2 covers 7 bases. The CDR3 loop spans 15 amino acids. The germline CDR1 and CDR2 sequences are MDHEN and SYDVKM. J lost 5 bases, V lost 6 bases, and 11 bases had no gene match. CDR3 DNA sequence: TGTGCCAGCAGGTCCCGTGGGGAGGGCGGAGATACGCAGTATTTT. It encodes CASRSRGEGGDTQYF.

Remarks on this clone: This CDR3 is also generated by other DNA sequences in the sample. The chain carries TRBV5-4 and TRBJ2-2, with 12 bases lining up with TRBD2. The germline V gene has CDR1 SGHNT and CDR2 YYREEE (reference sequence). Trimming took 2 bases from V and 5 from J; bases not matched to a gene: 1. The CDR3 sequence is 15 residues long. CDR3 nucleotide sequence: TGTGCCAGCAGCTTACTAGCGGGGGGAACCGGGGAGCTGTTTTTT. Translated, it gives CASSLLAGGTGELFF.

This chain links TRBV7-9 with TRBJ1-2; D is ambiguous. Trimming stripped 2 bases from V and 6 bases from J, with 7 bases between. CDR3 length: 12 amino acids. Per the germline V gene, CDR1 is SEHNR and CDR2 is FQNEAQ (reference sequence). DNA of the CDR3: TGTGCCAGCAGCTTAATCACTGATGGCTACACCTTC. This translates into CASSLITDGYTF.

V gene TRBV21-1 combines with J gene TRBJ1-1. TRBV21-1 is shown as a pseudogene. The CDR3 is 13 amino acids. The CDR3 DNA is TGTGCCAGCAGCAAAGTTGCGGGGGCTGAAGCTTTCTTT. This codes for CASSKVAGAEAFF.

This chain links TRBV7-8 with TRBJ1-2; D remains ambiguous. Deletions cut 6 bases from V and 2 bases from J, with 13 bases between. The germline V gene has CDR1 SGHVS and CDR2 FQNEAQ. The CDR3 loop spans 14 amino acids. The CDR3 protein is CASRAGGSNYGYTF. The CDR3 DNA follows: TGTGCCAGCAGAGCGGGAGGGTCGAACTATGGCTACACCTTC.

The V call is TRBV11-2, the J call TRBJ2-7, with D possibly being TRBD2 (6 bases). CDR1 SGHAT and CDR2 FQNNGV come from the germline V gene. Trimming shortened V by 3 bases and J by 7 bases, and 13 bases separated the two germline ends. This CDR3 has 13 residues. The CDR3 is CASSFGRGREQYF. CDR3 nucleotides: TGTGCCAGCAGCTTTGGACGGGGGAGGGAGCAGTACTTC.

Details on this clone: Other DNA sequences in the same sample also yield this CDR3. This rearrangement joins TRBV6-4 to TRBJ2-3, with TRBD2 matching over 11 bases. The V and J ends lost 0 bases and 6 bases, in that order; junction bases with no gene match: 2. CDR1 and CDR2 from the germline V gene are MRHNA and SNTAGT. This CDR3 spans 15 amino acids. DNA for the CDR3: TGTGCCAGCAGTGACTCTAGCGGGAGGGCCGATACGCAGTATTTT. It yields the protein CASSDSSGRADTQYF.